The 27 T cell receptor beta chains reported below all come from one sample, sequenced in a study of cytomegalovirus exposure and HLA in healthy donors (dated by TCRdb to about 2017). The library was produced with the immunoSEQ multiplex PCR assay. The multiplex PCR relied on a mix of 60 forward primers for TCR Vbeta segments and 13 reverse primers for TCR Jbeta segments. In its TCRdb copy, this immuneACCESS table keeps in-frame sequences only and misses some clones. Where compared with another copy, unresolved V genes explain less than half of these, and the others have no known cause. Recorded for this sample are around 180,000 clones; almost 85% of them occurred a single time. The ten biggest clones cover 0.26% of the sample. Input material: PBMCs. Receptor source: a boy between 10 and 17 years old in good health and CMV-seronegative.

This clone was seen a single time. The chain recombines TRBV5-1 with TRBJ2-5, with a possible D match to TRBD2 (5 bases). The CDR3 is 14 amino acids. The germline CDR1 and CDR2 sequences are SGHRS and YFSETQ. Trimming left V 2 bases short and J 4 bases short, with 12 bases between. DNA for the CDR3: TGCGCCAGCAGCTTCTCCACTAGGGTAGAGACCCAGTACTTC. Its protein is CASSFSTRVETQYF.

The chain combines TRBV5-1 with TRBJ2-5; 11 positions match TRBD2. Trimming took 6 bases from V and 2 from J; bases not matched to a gene: 3. The CDR3 has 14 amino acids. The germline gives CDR1 SGHRS, CDR2 YFSETQ. The CDR3 sequence is CASNIAGGQETQYF. The CDR3 DNA sequence: TGCGCCAGCAACATAGCGGGGGGGCAAGAGACCCAGTACTTC.

The table lists this clone with a count of one. The chain combines TRBV7-9 with TRBJ1-6; weak D call: TRBD1 (5 bases). The germline V gene has CDR1 SEHNR and CDR2 FQNEAQ (reference sequence). The V and J ends lost 0 bases and 14 bases respectively, with 14 bases between them. The length of the CDR3 is 14 residues. The CDR3 sequence: CASSLALAGGALHF. The DNA for the CDR3 is TGTGCCAGCAGCTTAGCGCTGGCGGGAGGGGCCCTCCACTTT. The full variable domain, with the rest looked up from reference TRBV7-9 and TRBJ1-6, is DTGVSQNPRHKITKRGQNVTFRCDPISEHNRLYWYRQTLGQGPEFLTYFQNEAQLEKSRLLSDRFSAERPKGSFSTLEIQRTEQGDSAMYLCASSLALAGGALHFGNGTRLTVT.

CDR3 in amino acids: CASSFSLAGTDTQYF. The CDR3 DNA is TGTGCCAGCAGCTTCAGCCTAGCGGGCACAGATACGCAGTATTTT. The rearrangement uses TRBV7-2 and TRBJ2-3; 7 nucleotides match TRBD2. The germline V gene encodes CDR1 SGHTA and CDR2 FQGNSA. The CDR3 extends over 15 amino acids. Trimming removed 3 bases from V and 1 base from J; junction bases left unmatched: 4.

The chain has TRBV11-1 and TRBJ1-1; D unresolved. Germline CDR1 and CDR2: SGHAT and FQDESV (reference sequence). Between the trimmed V and J ends, which lost 5 bases and 5 bases, there was a span of 12 bases. CDR3 length: 13 residues. The CDR3 spells CASSPWSGTEAFF. The CDR3 DNA sequence: TGTGCCAGCAGCCCGTGGTCGGGAACTGAAGCTTTCTTT.

This clone was seen ten or more times. V is TRBV5-6 and J is TRBJ2-7; 10 positions match TRBD1. The germline gives CDR1 SGHDT, CDR2 YYEEEE. The ends lost 6 bases at V and 3 bases at J; junction bases unmatched: 15. This CDR3 contains 17 residues. CDR3 amino acids: CASTDLDRGRRGYEQYF. For the CDR3, the DNA is TGTGCCAGCACCGACCTCGACAGGGGGCGCCGGGGCTACGAGCAGTACTTC. The full variable domain, rest sourced from reference TRBV5-6 and TRBJ2-7, is DAGVTQSPTHLIKTRGQQVTLRCSPKSGHDTVSWYQQALGQGPQFIFQYYEEEERQRGNFPDRFSGHQFPNYSSELNVNALLLGDSALYLCASTDLDRGRRGYEQYFGPGTRLTVT.

J is TRBJ2-7 and V is TRBV30, with TRBD1 as a possible D gene (6 bases). Looked up from germline, CDR1 is GTSNPN and CDR2 is SVGIG (reference sequence). The CDR3 consists of 16 residues. V was pared by 0 bases and J by 1 base, with 16 bases between. DNA of the CDR3: TGTGCCTGGAGTGTAGGGCAGGGGCTGAAATCCTACGAGCAGTACTTC. Translation gives CAWSVGQGLKSYEQYF.

The chain couples TRBV27 to TRBJ2-7, with 10 bases that match TRBD2. Germline trimming cut 3 bases from V and 3 bases from J; bases unmatched to any gene: 17. The CDR3 contains 19 residues. Germline assignment: CDR1 MNHEY and CDR2 SMNVEV (reference sequence). The CDR3 is CASSFSRDPWGTSVYEQYF. CDR3 DNA sequence: TGTGCCAGCAGTTTTTCTAGGGATCCGTGGGGGACTAGCGTCTACGAGCAGTACTTC.

V usage is TRBV7-6 and J usage is TRBJ1-3; D is undetermined. V lost 5 bases, J lost 0 bases, and 5 bases lay in between. This CDR3 is 13 amino acids long. Germline V gene sequence: CDR1 SGHVS, CDR2 FNYEAQ. CDR3 in DNA: TGTGCCAGCAGCCCCTACTCTGGAAACACCATATATTTT. It specifies CASSPYSGNTIYF. The full variable domain, rest sourced from reference TRBV7-6 and TRBJ1-3, is GAGVSQSPRYKVTKRGQDVALRCDPISGHVSLYWYRQALGQGPEFLTYFNYEAQQDKSGLPNDRFSAERPEGSISTLTIQRTEQRDSAMYRCASSPYSGNTIYFGEGSWLTVV.

This clone was found a few times. V is TRBV6-4 and J is TRBJ2-1; 7 bases agree with TRBD2. Looked up from germline, CDR1 is MRHNA and CDR2 is SNTAGT. The CDR3 sequence is 17 residues long. V was pared by 0 bases and J by 8 bases, with 13 bases of the junction left unmatched. The CDR3 sequence: CASSDSPGGGPGDEQFF. The DNA for the CDR3 is TGTGCCAGCAGTGACTCCCCCGGCGGGGGACCTGGGGATGAGCAGTTCTTC.

This chain joins TRBV6-6 and TRBJ2-5; D gene ambiguous. The germline gives CDR1 MNHNY, CDR2 SVGAGI (reference sequence). The CDR3 runs 13 residues. V was shortened by 0 bases and J by 4 bases, with 6 bases between the two germline ends. This chain's CDR3 is CASSYSLRETQYF. The CDR3 coding sequence is TGTGCCAGCAGTTACTCCCTGAGAGAGACCCAGTACTTC.

The V and J genes are TRBV11-2 and TRBJ2-7; D not resolved. This CDR3 is 12 amino acids long. V was shortened by 5 bases and J by 6 bases, with 11 bases between the two germline ends. CDR1 is SGHAT and CDR2 is FQNNGV in the germline V gene. The CDR3 region is CASSPSVVEQYF. CDR3 in DNA: TGTGCCAGCAGCCCCTCGGTGGTCGAGCAGTACTTC.

J is TRBJ2-6 and V is TRBV10-3; D is uncertain. The CDR3 consists of 13 residues. From germline, CDR1 is ENHRY and CDR2 SYGVKD. V was clipped by 7 bases and J by 4 bases, with 8 bases between them. Here the CDR3 DNA reads TGTGCCATCATACTTTTCGGGGCCAACGTCCTGACTTTC. Encoded protein: CAIILFGANVLTF.

J is TRBJ2-1 and V is TRBV6-5; a weak D match, TRBD2 (6 bases). Germline V gene data show CDR1 as MNHEY and CDR2 as SVGAGI. This CDR3 has 13 amino acids. The ends were cut back, 8 bases at V and 0 bases at J, with 8 bases in the middle. This CDR3 is CASGGSSYNEQFF. CDR3 in DNA: TGTGCCAGCGGGGGGAGCTCCTACAATGAGCAGTTCTTC.

The chain employs TRBV6-1 and TRBJ2-7; D unresolved. This CDR3 has 15 residues. CDR1 MNHNS and CDR2 SASEGT come from the germline V gene. Trimming stripped 2 bases from V and 0 bases from J, with 11 bases between. CDR3 amino acids: CASSELTVGSYEQYF. Here the CDR3 DNA reads TGTGCCAGCAGTGAACTCACAGTGGGCTCCTACGAGCAGTACTTC.

This chain connects TRBV11-2 to TRBJ1-2; 10 nucleotides line up with TRBD1. This CDR3 region has 17 residues. CDR1 and CDR2 (germline): SGHAT, FQNNGV. V gave up 5 bases and J gave up 0 bases; unmatched junction bases: 9. The CDR3 DNA sequence: TGTGCCAGCAGCGGGACAGGGGCTCGTTCTACTAACTATGGCTACACCTTC. Its translation: CASSGTGARSTNYGYTF.

The genes are TRBV29-1 and TRBJ2-5, with D unresolved. The CDR3 extends over 13 amino acids. The V end was cut by 2 bases, the J end by 2 bases, with 9 bases between. Germline V gene lookup returns CDR1 SQVTM and CDR2 ANQGSEA. CDR3 in amino acids: CSVEILVQETQYF. The CDR3 nucleotides read TGCAGCGTTGAAATACTTGTACAAGAGACCCAGTACTTC.

The chain links TRBV2 to TRBJ1-3; 8 nucleotides agree with TRBD1. Per the germline V gene, CDR1 is SNHLY and CDR2 is FYNNEI. This CDR3 comprises 15 residues. Trimming took 4 bases from V and 3 from J; bases not matched to a gene: 5. In nucleotides, the CDR3 is TGTGCCAGCAGTGTCGGCAGGGGGCTTGGAAACACCATATATTTT. Translation: CASSVGRGLGNTIYF.

The chain carries TRBV28 and TRBJ2-7, with D hard to call. Trimming removed 8 bases from V and 5 bases from J, with 13 bases in between. From germline, CDR1 is MDHEN and CDR2 SYDVKM. This CDR3 region has 12 residues. CDR3 sequence (DNA): TGTGCCAGCCGTGGGCCAGTCGACGAGCAGTACTTC. Amino acid sequence: CASRGPVDEQYF.

V gene TRBV30 combines with J gene TRBJ2-3, with TRBD1 as a possible D gene (5 bases). The CDR3 has 15 amino acids. V was shortened by 1 base and J by 3 bases, with 14 bases between the two germline ends. The germline gives CDR1 GTSNPN, CDR2 SVGIG (reference sequence). The CDR3 DNA reads as TGTGCCTGGAGTGGATCAGGGTTGGAAACAGATACGCAGTATTTT. Protein sequence: CAWSGSGLETDTQYF.

The J gene is TRBJ2-7, the V gene TRBV6-6; TRBD1 matches at 9 bases. Germline assignment: CDR1 MNHNY and CDR2 SVGAGI (reference sequence). Losses at the gene ends were 0 bases for V and 3 bases for J; bases not matched to a gene: 3. CDR3 size: 15 residues. CDR3 bases: TGTGCCAGCAGTTACTCCGGGACAGGGATCTACGAGCAGTACTTC. It is translated as CASSYSGTGIYEQYF.

The CDR3 here is CASSYRQDSGNTIYF. The CDR3 bases are TGTGCCAGCAGTTACCGCCAGGACTCTGGAAACACCATATATTTT. The chain is built from TRBV6-6 and TRBJ1-3; no definite D call. Per germline, CDR1 MNHNY and CDR2 SVGAGI (reference sequence). The CDR3 extends over 15 amino acids. Between the trimmed V and J ends, which lost 2 bases and 0 bases, there was a span of 8 bases.

V and J are TRBV27 and TRBJ2-2; 16 nucleotides align to TRBD2. The V gene end was trimmed by 6 bases and the J gene end by 3 bases; junction bases not matched to a gene: 7. CDR3 length: 18 amino acids. The germline gives CDR1 MNHEY, CDR2 SMNVEV (reference sequence). This CDR3 is CASRGTSGRGIDTGELFF. CDR3 nucleotide sequence: TGTGCCAGCAGGGGGACTAGCGGGAGGGGGATCGACACCGGGGAGCTGTTTTTT.

V usage is TRBV28 and J usage is TRBJ2-1; D remains ambiguous. V lost 8 bases and J lost 7, with 9 bases in between. This CDR3 has 11 amino acids. Germline V gives CDR1 MDHEN, CDR2 SYDVKM. The CDR3 coding sequence is TGTGCCAGCGGAGTACGGAATGAGCAGTTCTTC. Residues: CASGVRNEQFF.

This clone was counted once. V is TRBV5-4 and J is TRBJ2-3; TRBD2 aligns across 8 bases. The CDR3 loop spans 16 amino acids. Germline V gene data show CDR1 as SGHNT and CDR2 as YYREEE (reference sequence). Germline trimming cut 0 bases from V and 0 bases from J; bases unmatched to any gene: 3. CDR3 amino acids: CASSLEASGSTDTQYF. As DNA, the CDR3 is TGTGCCAGCAGCTTGGAGGCTAGCGGGAGCACAGATACGCAGTATTTT.

CDR3 region: CASSWDSTPVPTEAFF. CDR3 nucleotides: TGCGCCAGCAGCTGGGACAGCACGCCGGTCCCCACTGAAGCTTTCTTT. This sequence joins TRBV5-1 and TRBJ1-1; 7 nucleotides match TRBD1. Trimming removed 3 bases from V and 4 bases from J; junction bases left unmatched: 12. Per the germline V gene, CDR1 is SGHRS and CDR2 is YFSETQ. The length of the CDR3 is 16 residues.

This chain links TRBV5-5 with TRBJ2-3, with 11 bases aligning to TRBD2. The CDR3 runs 15 residues. J was trimmed by 5 bases and V by 0 bases; bases with no gene match: 2. Per the germline V gene, CDR1 is SGHKS and CDR2 is YYEKEE (reference sequence). The DNA for the CDR3 is TGTGCCAGCAGCTTGGGACTAGCGGGGCTAGATACGCAGTATTTT. Protein product: CASSLGLAGLDTQYF.